A single sample is the source of the 31 T cell receptor beta chains below, sequenced in a study of T-cell memory formation after mild COVID-19. TCRdb analysed the 5' RACE reads with MiXCR anew, one entry per CDR3 protein. Of around 150,000 distinct CDR3 sequences listed, roughly a third are singletons. Sequencing was carried out using PBMCs or a T cell subset sorted from them (not recorded which). The receptors shown here come from an adult woman who had mild COVID-19 (a few samples of this study predate the infection). Cell type and time point are not known.

This CDR3 is CASSSQGARGYTF. The CDR3 coding sequence is TGTGCCAGCAGCTCCCAGGGGGCGCGTGGCTACACCTTC. This chain uses TRBV7-2 with TRBJ1-2; 8 nucleotides agree with TRBD1. The CDR3 extends over 13 amino acids. Germline trimming cut 4 bases from V and 7 bases from J; bases unmatched to any gene: 5. CDR1 SGHTA and CDR2 FQGNSA come from the germline V gene.

CDR3 protein: CASRHRDLGANVLTF. The CDR3 region has the DNA TGTGCCAGCAGACACCGGGACTTAGGGGCCAACGTCCTGACTTTC. The chain links TRBV7-9 to TRBJ2-6; D may be TRBD2 (6 bases). V lost 6 bases, J lost 4 bases, and 13 bases lay in between. Per germline, CDR1 SEHNR and CDR2 FQNEAQ (reference sequence). This CDR3 comprises 15 residues.

The V call is TRBV6-5, the J call TRBJ1-2, with D maybe TRBD1 (6 bases). The CDR3 loop spans 14 amino acids. Germline V gives CDR1 MNHEY, CDR2 SVGAGI. The V end lost 5 bases, the J end lost 4 bases, and 14 bases lay between the germline ends. The CDR3 protein is CASSVAGTLYGYTF. The CDR3 nucleotides read TGTGCCAGCAGTGTAGCCGGGACACTCTATGGCTACACCTTC.

This clonotype came up a few times. The chain links TRBV2 to TRBJ2-7; 7 bases agree with TRBD1. Germline CDR1 is SNHLY and CDR2 is FYNNEI. Germline trimming cut 2 bases from V and 1 base from J; bases unmatched to any gene: 2. The CDR3 has 14 amino acids. The CDR3 DNA follows: TGTGCCAGCAGTGAACAGGGGGAATCCTACGAGCAGTACTTC. Amino acids: CASSEQGESYEQYF.

The CDR3 DNA sequence: TGCGCCAGCAGCTTGTTCCGGTTGGGCGCCAAAAACATTCAGTACTTC. Protein sequence: CASSLFRLGAKNIQYF. This chain uses TRBV5-1 with TRBJ2-4; no definite D call. The CDR3 runs to 16 residues. Looked up from germline, CDR1 is SGHRS and CDR2 is YFSETQ. V lost 1 base, J lost 1 base, and 12 bases lay in between.

This clonotype was seen a few times. The gene calls are TRBV7-6 and TRBJ1-4; no firm D call. The CDR3 spans 16 residues. Trimming pared 4 bases from V and 0 bases from J, leaving 12 bases between. Per germline, CDR1 SGHVS and CDR2 FNYEAQ. The CDR3, as DNA: TGTGCCAGCAGCTCAGGAAAGGGAGCAACTAATGAAAAACTGTTTTTT. Amino acid sequence: CASSSGKGATNEKLFF.

This chain connects TRBV12-3 or TRBV12-4 to TRBJ2-1; no firm D call. The CDR3 spans 15 residues. V was pared by 3 bases and J by 5 bases, with 14 bases between. CDR3 amino acids: CASSFWLGVDNEQFF. The CDR3 coding sequence is TGTGCCAGCAGTTTCTGGCTGGGTGTTGACAATGAGCAGTTCTTC.

The chain has TRBV5-1 and TRBJ2-7; D is possibly TRBD2 (5 bases). The CDR3 sequence is 14 residues long. Looked up from germline, CDR1 is SGHRS and CDR2 is YFSETQ. V lost 4 bases, J lost 0 bases, and 11 bases lay in between. The CDR3 DNA reads TGCGCCAGCAGCGTAGTGGGGAGCTCCTACGAGCAGTACTTC. Protein sequence: CASSVVGSSYEQYF.

The CDR3 region is CASSLRGSGNTIYF. The DNA for the CDR3 is TGTGCCAGCAGCTTACGGGGTTCCGGAAACACCATATATTTT. The chain joins TRBV7-2 to TRBJ1-3; unclear D gene. Trimming took off 2 bases at V and 4 bases at J, with 9 bases between the two ends. There are 14 residues in the CDR3. CDR1 and CDR2 from the germline V gene are SGHTA and FQGNSA. Full variable domain (outside the CDR3, taken from reference TRBV7-2 and TRBJ1-3): GAGVSQSPSNKVTEKGKDVELRCDPISGHTALYWYRQSLGQGLEFLIYFQGNSAPDKSGLPSDRFSAERTGGSVSTLTIQRTQQEDSAVYLCASSLRGSGNTIYFGEGSWLTVV.

This clonotype was detected only a few times. The V and J genes are TRBV12-3 or TRBV12-4 and TRBJ2-1, with D perhaps matching TRBD2 (6 bases). Between the trimmed V and J ends, which lost 6 bases and 2 bases, there was a span of 17 bases. The CDR3 is 16 amino acids. CDR3 nucleotide sequence: TGTGCCAGCAGACAAGGGGACTTTTGGACCTACAATGAGCAGTTCTTC. Amino acid sequence: CASRQGDFWTYNEQFF.

The CDR3 bases are TGCAGTGCCCCCCGACAGGGCTCCGGGGAGCTGTTTTTT. Translation: CSAPRQGSGELFF. The chain joins TRBV20-1 to TRBJ2-2; 7 bases match TRBD1. This CDR3 has 13 amino acids. CDR1 and CDR2 (germline): DFQATT, SNEGSKA (reference sequence). Losses at the gene ends were 6 bases for V and 6 bases for J; bases not matched to a gene: 7.

This chain uses TRBV15 with TRBJ1-1; D not resolved. Germline assignment: CDR1 LNHNV and CDR2 YYDKDF (reference sequence). The V and J ends lost 1 base and 0 bases respectively, with 12 bases between them. CDR3 length: 16 residues. The CDR3 protein is CATSRGLGSLNTEAFF. CDR3 in DNA: TGTGCCACCAGCAGAGGACTAGGGAGTCTGAACACTGAAGCTTTCTTT.

This chain uses TRBV5-1 with TRBJ2-1, with 7 bases fitting TRBD2. J lost 3 bases, V lost 3 bases, and 6 bases had no gene match. CDR1 SGHRS and CDR2 YFSETQ come from the germline V gene. This CDR3 is 15 amino acids long. The CDR3: CASSSSGNNYNEQFF. For the CDR3, the DNA is TGCGCCAGCAGCTCGAGCGGGAATAACTACAATGAGCAGTTCTTC. Full variable domain (remainder filled in from reference TRBV5-1 and TRBJ2-1): KAGVTQTPRYLIKTRGQQVTLSCSPISGHRSVSWYQQTPGQGLQFLFEYFSETQRNKGNFPGRFSGRQFSNSRSEMNVSTLELGDSALYLCASSSSGNNYNEQFFGPGTRLTVL.

The DNA for the CDR3 is TGCGCCAGCAGCCAAGATCCTAGCGGGATCTACAATGAGCAGTTCTTC. Amino acids: CASSQDPSGIYNEQFF. V is TRBV4-3 and J is TRBJ2-1, with TRBD2 identical over 9 bases. V was pared by 0 bases and J by 3 bases, with 3 bases of the junction left unmatched. This CDR3 is 16 amino acids long. The germline gives CDR1 LGHNA, CDR2 YSLEER.

The rearrangement links TRBV7-9 to TRBJ2-5; D is possibly TRBD1 (6 bases). Germline-derived CDR1 and CDR2 are SEHNR and FQNEAQ (reference sequence). V dropped 1 base and J dropped 1 base, with 13 bases sitting between them. CDR3 size: 16 residues. The CDR3 spells CASSLGMGHLQETQYF. The CDR3 DNA reads TGTGCCAGCAGCTTAGGGATGGGACACCTCCAAGAGACCCAGTACTTC.

The CDR3 bases are TGTGCCAGCAGCTTAGGTAGCGGGCCCTACAATGAGCAGTTCTTC. Its protein is CASSLGSGPYNEQFF. The rearrangement joins TRBV7-6 to TRBJ2-1; TRBD2 aligns across 7 bases. The V and J ends lost 1 base and 2 bases, in that order; junction bases with no gene match: 2. Germline assignment: CDR1 SGHVS and CDR2 FNYEAQ. The CDR3 is made up of 15 amino acids.

CDR3 in amino acids: CASSSIAGGHTNNEQFF. In DNA, the CDR3 is TGTGCCAGCAGTTCCATAGCGGGAGGGCACACGAACAATGAGCAGTTCTTC. J is TRBJ2-1 and V is TRBV6-6; 11 nucleotides agree with TRBD2. Trimming at V came to 4 bases and at J to 5 bases, leaving 10 bases not matched to a gene. Germline V CDR1 and CDR2: MNHNY, SVGAGI (reference sequence). The CDR3 runs to 17 residues.

The chain combines TRBV7-9 with TRBJ2-1, with D hard to call. CDR3 size: 17 residues. Germline V gene sequence: CDR1 SEHNR, CDR2 FQNEAQ (reference sequence). Trimming took 5 bases from V and 4 from J, leaving 21 bases between them. CDR3 sequence: CASSLQPGPTRYNEQFF. DNA of the CDR3: TGTGCCAGCAGCCTCCAGCCCGGTCCGACTCGGTACAATGAGCAGTTCTTC.

The chain links TRBV4-3 to TRBJ2-3; D gene ambiguous. Trimming cost V 4 bases and J 5 bases, with 13 bases left between them. The CDR3 length is 14 residues. Per the germline V gene, CDR1 is LGHNA and CDR2 is YSLEER. Here the CDR3 reads CASSRWELGDTQYF. The CDR3 coding sequence is TGCGCCAGCAGCCGTTGGGAACTGGGAGATACGCAGTATTTT.

The chain couples TRBV12-3 or TRBV12-4 to TRBJ1-2; D call uncertain. Trimming shortened V by 1 base and J by 8 bases, and 8 bases separated the two germline ends. The CDR3 totals 12 residues. The CDR3 DNA reads as TGTGCCAGCAGTTTAGGGGGTGGGGGCTACACCTTC. Amino acid sequence: CASSLGGGGYTF.

This clonotype came up a few times. The genes are TRBV2 and TRBJ1-5; TRBD1 might be the D (6 bases). Trimming removed 10 bases at V and 0 bases at J, with 16 bases between. This CDR3 contains 15 residues. Germline CDR1 SNHLY, CDR2 FYNNEI. CDR3 nucleotides: TGTGCCATGGGACACCTCTACGATAGCAATCAGCCCCAGCATTTT. Protein: CAMGHLYDSNQPQHF.

The J gene is TRBJ2-7, the V gene TRBV3-1; tentatively, D is TRBD1 (5 bases). Germline V lookup: CDR1 LGHDT, CDR2 YNNKEL (reference sequence). CDR3 length: 13 residues. Trimming left V 2 bases short and J 0 bases short, with 5 bases between. CDR3 bases: TGTGCCAGCAGCCAACAGGGCTCCTACGAGCAGTACTTC. Translated: CASSQQGSYEQYF.

This clonotype was counted a few times. The chain joins TRBV3-1 to TRBJ2-5, with a possible D match to TRBD2 (5 bases). CDR3 length: 16 residues. Trimming removed 0 bases from V and 5 bases from J, with 16 bases in between. Germline V CDR1 and CDR2: LGHDT, YNNKEL (reference sequence). The CDR3 coding sequence is TGTGCCAGCAGCCAAGAGGGAGTTGGGTTGAGGGAGACCCAGTACTTC. Its translation is CASSQEGVGLRETQYF.

V usage is TRBV4-1 and J usage is TRBJ2-5; TRBD2 aligns across 14 bases. J gave up 2 bases and V 3 bases, and 2 bases lay outside the gene matches. Germline V gives CDR1 MGHRA, CDR2 YSYEKL. The CDR3 contains 16 residues. The CDR3 spells CASSHWTSGGQETQYF. CDR3 coding DNA: TGCGCCAGCAGCCACTGGACTAGCGGGGGGCAAGAGACCCAGTACTTC.

The rearrangement links TRBV5-1 to TRBJ2-2, with D possibly TRBD1 on 6 matching bases. Trimming took off 4 bases at V and 4 bases at J, with 17 bases between the two ends. From germline, CDR1 is SGHRS and CDR2 YFSETQ. The CDR3 length is 16 residues. The chain's CDR3 is CASSTSGQGSTGELFF. The CDR3 DNA sequence: TGCGCCAGCAGCACGTCTGGGCAGGGGAGCACCGGGGAGCTGTTTTTT. The entire variable domain, with the rest obtained from reference TRBV5-1 and TRBJ2-2, is as follows: KAGVTQTPRYLIKTRGQQVTLSCSPISGHRSVSWYQQTPGQGLQFLFEYFSETQRNKGNFPGRFSGRQFSNSRSEMNVSTLELGDSALYLCASSTSGQGSTGELFFGEGSRLTVL.

The chain combines TRBV29-1 with TRBJ2-3; 9 bases are a match to TRBD1. J lost 6 bases, V lost 6 bases, and 13 bases had no gene match. This CDR3 contains 15 residues. From germline, CDR1 is SQVTM and CDR2 ANQGSEA. The CDR3 DNA follows: TGCAGCGTGTCCAGGACAGGGGTAGTTGGGGATACGCAGTATTTT. Translated: CSVSRTGVVGDTQYF.

CDR3 amino acids: CASSPRQSTRASQETQYF. CDR3 nucleotides: TGTGCCAGCTCACCGCGGCAAAGTACCCGGGCCTCCCAAGAGACCCAGTACTTC. This chain uses TRBV18 with TRBJ2-5; D unresolved. Looked up from germline, CDR1 is KGHSH and CDR2 is LQKENI. The CDR3 consists of 18 residues. Trimming stripped 3 bases from V and 1 base from J, with 21 bases between.

This sequence joins TRBV5-1 and TRBJ2-7, with D perhaps matching TRBD1 (5 bases). Trimming stripped 0 bases from V and 12 bases from J, with 13 bases between. CDR1 SGHRS and CDR2 YFSETQ come from the germline V gene. The CDR3 sequence is 12 residues long. CDR3: CASSLEGAAPYF. The CDR3 DNA sequence: TGCGCCAGCAGCTTGGAAGGGGCCGCTCCGTACTTC.

This chain connects TRBV15 to TRBJ2-5, with TRBD1 matching over 8 bases. Unmatched junction bases numbered 8, after V lost 2 bases and J lost 6 bases. CDR1 and CDR2 (germline): LNHNV, YYDKDF (reference sequence). This CDR3 spans 15 amino acids. The CDR3, as DNA: TGTGCCACCAGCAGAATGACAGGGGATCTCCAGACCCAGTACTTC. Translation: CATSRMTGDLQTQYF.

This clonotype was recorded a few times. J is TRBJ1-2 and V is TRBV30; no clear D gene. V gave up 4 bases and J gave up 8 bases, with 26 bases separating them. The CDR3 sequence is 16 residues long. In germline, CDR1 is GTSNPN, CDR2 SVGIG (reference sequence). The CDR3 DNA reads TGTGCCTGGATCTCAAACCGGGCAGGACGGGTCTACGGCTACACCTTC. Encoded protein: CAWISNRAGRVYGYTF.

This clonotype was found a few times. This chain joins TRBV4-1 and TRBJ2-4; D is undetermined. V dropped 3 bases and J dropped 4 bases, with 10 bases sitting between them. Germline values: CDR1 MGHRA, CDR2 YSYEKL. CDR3 length equals 14 residues. The CDR3 spells CASSHPLLKNIQYF. In DNA form, the CDR3 reads TGCGCCAGCAGCCACCCGCTACTAAAAAACATTCAGTACTTC.